The rows below give T cell receptor beta chains drawn from one sample of a study. TCRdb re-analysed the 5' RACE reads in MiXCR, keeping a single row per CDR3 protein. This table holds about 10,000 distinct CDR3 sequences, roughly a quarter found once. The sample taken for sequencing was Tregs sorted from a lymph node. All receptors come from a female donor with breast cancer. Both conserved end residues are part of each CDR3. Each record gives: V gene, D gene, J gene, clone size, CDR3 DNA, CDR3 protein. D genes are given only for firm matches. Some rows have no size entry. The others give once, few or many, or a class for an expanded clone.

V: TRBV4-1
D: -
J: TRBJ2-7
size: once
DNA: TGCACCAGCAGCGGCGGACGAGCCATGCGGCGCGAGCAGTACTTC
CDR3: CTSSGGRAMRREQYF

V: TRBV20-1
D: -
J: TRBJ2-1
size: -
DNA: TGCAGTGAGGGTTGGCCGGGACTCTGGAATGAGCAGTTCTTC
CDR3: CSEGWPGLWNEQFF

V: TRBV10-3
D: -
J: TRBJ2-7
size: few
DNA: TGTGCCATCAGTGAGGCCTCTCACGAGCAGTACTTC
CDR3: CAISEASHEQYF

V: TRBV30
D: -
J: TRBJ2-3
size: many
DNA: TGTGCCTGGAGTGCCGGGGATACGCAGTATTTT
CDR3: CAWSAGDTQYF

V: TRBV24-1
D: TRBD2
J: TRBJ2-3
size: many
DNA: TGTGCCACCAGTGACCCCGGGACTAGCGGCACAGATACGCAGTATTTT
CDR3: CATSDPGTSGTDTQYF

V: TRBV12-3/TRBV12-4
D: -
J: TRBJ2-6
size: many
DNA: TGTGCCAGCAGCCTCATGGGCTCTGGGGCCAACGTCCTGACTTTC
CDR3: CASSLMGSGANVLTF

V: TRBV7-9
D: -
J: TRBJ2-1
size: -
DNA: TGTGCCAGCAGCTTAGACAGGTCGCGCTACAATGAGCAGTTCTTC
CDR3: CASSLDRSRYNEQFF

V: TRBV2
D: -
J: TRBJ1-2
size: -
DNA: TGTGCCAGCAGTGAGAGCTTGCGGTATGGCTACACCTTC
CDR3: CASSESLRYGYTF

V: TRBV2
D: -
J: TRBJ2-1
size: once
DNA: TGTGCCACCGCCGGGGACCCCAATGAGCAGTTCTTC
CDR3: CATAGDPNEQFF

V: TRBV13
D: -
J: TRBJ1-2
size: medium-sized
DNA: TGTGCCAGCAGCTTAGAGCAGGGAGTGGCAAACTATGGCTACACCTTC
CDR3: CASSLEQGVANYGYTF

V: TRBV5-1
D: -
J: TRBJ1-6
size: many
DNA: TGCGCCAGCAGCTTGGGGGAGCTGAATTCACCCCTCCACTTT
CDR3: CASSLGELNSPLHF

V: TRBV5-4
D: -
J: TRBJ2-1
size: medium-sized
DNA: TGTGCCAGCAGCTTGGGGCATGAGCAGTTCTTC
CDR3: CASSLGHEQFF

V: TRBV24-1
D: TRBD2
J: TRBJ2-3
size: -
DNA: TGTGCCACCAGTGATCCCTACGGACTAGCGGGAGGAGATACGCAGTATTTT
CDR3: CATSDPYGLAGGDTQYF

V: TRBV20-1
D: -
J: TRBJ2-7
size: few
DNA: TGCAGTGCTAGAGCGGGAAGGATCTACGAGCAGTACTTC
CDR3: CSARAGRIYEQYF

V: TRBV19
D: -
J: TRBJ2-7
size: -
DNA: TGTGCCAGTAGTATCGGACCCACAGCCTACGAGCAGTACTTC
CDR3: CASSIGPTAYEQYF

V: TRBV20-1
D: TRBD1
J: TRBJ1-4
size: -
DNA: TGCAGTGCCCCTAGGGATGGCAGGGGGAGTAGGGCTAATGAAAAACTGTTTTTT
CDR3: CSAPRDGRGSRANEKLFF

V: TRBV6-5
D: -
J: TRBJ2-1
size: medium-sized
DNA: TGTGCCAGCAGTTACTCCCCAGGGGGGTACAATGAGCAGTTCTTC
CDR3: CASSYSPGGYNEQFF

V: TRBV20-1
D: -
J: TRBJ1-1
size: medium-sized
DNA: TGCAGTCCCTGGGCAGCCATGAACACTGAAGCTTTCTTT
CDR3: CSPWAAMNTEAFF

V: TRBV19
D: TRBD1
J: TRBJ1-1
size: -
DNA: TGTGCCAGTAGTATCACAGGGGTTGAAGCTTTCTTT
CDR3: CASSITGVEAFF

V: TRBV7-7
D: TRBD2
J: TRBJ2-2
size: -
DNA: TGTGCCATCAGAACTTGGGCGGGAGGCAACACCGGGGAGCTGTTTTTT
CDR3: CAIRTWAGGNTGELFF

V: TRBV3-1
D: -
J: TRBJ2-1
size: many
DNA: TGTGCCAGCAGCCAAGATCGTAGGGTGGAGCAGTTCTTC
CDR3: CASSQDRRVEQFF

V: TRBV3-1
D: TRBD1
J: TRBJ1-1
size: few
DNA: TGTGCCAGCAGCCTAGGGACAGGCTTTACTGAAGCTTTCTTT
CDR3: CASSLGTGFTEAFF

V: TRBV20-1
D: -
J: TRBJ1-2
size: -
DNA: TGCAGTGCTAGAGGGGAGAGGGACTATGGTTACACCTTC
CDR3: CSARGERDYGYTF

V: TRBV5-1
D: -
J: TRBJ1-3
size: medium-sized
DNA: TGCGCCAGCAGCTTGGGGAGCTCTGGAAACACCATATATTTT
CDR3: CASSLGSSGNTIYF

V: TRBV5-1
D: TRBD2
J: TRBJ2-1
size: many
DNA: TGCGCCAGCAGCGGGACTAACTCCAATGAGCAGTTCTTC
CDR3: CASSGTNSNEQFF

V: TRBV6-5
D: -
J: TRBJ2-1
size: many
DNA: TGTGCCAGCAGTTACTCAGGGAACTACAATGAGCAGTTCTTC
CDR3: CASSYSGNYNEQFF

V: TRBV28
D: TRBD2
J: TRBJ2-1
size: -
DNA: TGTGCCAGCAGTTTAGGGGCCGGGAGGGCCAGATACAATGAGCAGTTCTTC
CDR3: CASSLGAGRARYNEQFF

V: TRBV12-3/TRBV12-4
D: -
J: TRBJ2-5
size: -
DNA: TGTGCCAGCAGTCTCTCCCCCCAAGAGACCCAGTACTTC
CDR3: CASSLSPQETQYF

V: TRBV5-5
D: -
J: TRBJ1-2
size: medium-sized
DNA: TGTGCCAGCAGCTTGAACGAGTATGGCTACACCTTC
CDR3: CASSLNEYGYTF

V: TRBV7-6
D: -
J: TRBJ1-1
size: -
DNA: TGTGTCAACAGCCATGAGGGAGGGAGATCGAACACTGAAGCTTTCTTT
CDR3: CVNSHEGGRSNTEAFF

V: TRBV21-1
D: -
J: TRBJ2-5
size: many
DNA: TGTGCCAGCAGCAAAGAGGATAGCGGGAGTGTAGAGACCCAGTACTTC
CDR3: CASSKEDSGSVETQYF

V: TRBV7-6
D: -
J: TRBJ1-1
size: -
DNA: TGTGCCAGCAGCTGCACATGGGGAACTGAAGCTTTCTTT
CDR3: CASSCTWGTEAFF

V: TRBV5-6
D: -
J: TRBJ1-2
size: many
DNA: TGTGCCAGCAGCTTGGCCGTCGACAACTATGGCTACACCTTC
CDR3: CASSLAVDNYGYTF

V: TRBV7-8
D: -
J: TRBJ2-1
size: few
DNA: TGTGCCAGCGGCTTACCCCACTCACCCAGGTCCTACAATGAGCAGTTCTTC
CDR3: CASGLPHSPRSYNEQFF

V: TRBV6-5
D: -
J: TRBJ2-7
size: many
DNA: TGTGCCAGCAGTTACCGGCTGACGGACTACGAGCAGTACTTC
CDR3: CASSYRLTDYEQYF

V: TRBV7-9
D: TRBD2
J: TRBJ2-1
size: -
DNA: TGTGCCAGCAGCTTCCCGACTAGCGGGAGGGCCGATCTTTTCTTC
CDR3: CASSFPTSGRADLFF

V: TRBV6-1
D: -
J: TRBJ2-1
size: many
DNA: TGTGCCCTCCATACCTATATAGGCCCCTACAATGAGCAGTTCTTC
CDR3: CALHTYIGPYNEQFF

V: TRBV19
D: TRBD1
J: TRBJ2-1
size: many
DNA: TGTGCCGCCCTGACGGGGGACAGGGGCGTCTTC
CDR3: CAALTGDRGVF

V: TRBV6-1
D: -
J: TRBJ2-1
size: -
DNA: TGTGCCAGCGGTCCCCCCGCCCGTTCGGGTGGGCAGTTCTTC
CDR3: CASGPPARSGGQFF

V: TRBV10-3
D: TRBD2
J: TRBJ2-1
size: -
DNA: TGTGCTATCAGTGAAGGCAGCGGGAGTACAAGCTCCTGCAATGAGCAGTTCTTC
CDR3: CAISEGSGSTSSCNEQFF

V: TRBV5-1
D: -
J: TRBJ2-5
size: -
DNA: TGCGCCAGCAGCTCTACCGGGACACCCCGTGAAAGGACCCAGTACTTC
CDR3: CASSSTGTPRERTQYF

V: TRBV29-1
D: TRBD2
J: TRBJ2-1
size: medium-sized
DNA: TGCAGCGTTGAGAAGCGGGAGGGCCTATCCTACAATGAGCAGTTCTTC
CDR3: CSVEKREGLSYNEQFF

V: TRBV12-3/TRBV12-4
D: -
J: TRBJ2-2
size: -
DNA: TGTGCCAGCAGTGCAGGACCGATGAACACCGGGGAGCTGTTTTTT
CDR3: CASSAGPMNTGELFF

V: TRBV6-5
D: -
J: TRBJ1-2
size: few
DNA: TGTGCCAGCAGTTACTCGAGGCCAGGGGACGGCTACACCTTC
CDR3: CASSYSRPGDGYTF

V: TRBV7-3
D: -
J: TRBJ2-3
size: -
DNA: TGTGCCAGCAGCTTACTAGGGAGCACAGATACGCAGTATTTT
CDR3: CASSLLGSTDTQYF

V: TRBV12-3/TRBV12-4
D: -
J: TRBJ1-1
size: medium-sized
DNA: TGTGCCAGCAGTTCTTTGCTGCTCTCAAGGTGGGACACTGAAGCTTTCTTT
CDR3: CASSSLLLSRWDTEAFF

V: TRBV3-1
D: -
J: TRBJ1-1
size: medium-sized
DNA: TGTGCCAGCAGCCAACGGGGTGGAACTGAAGCTTTCTTT
CDR3: CASSQRGGTEAFF

V: TRBV7-9
D: TRBD1
J: TRBJ2-7
size: many
DNA: TGTGCCAGCAGGGGGACAGCGTCCTACGAGCAGTACTTC
CDR3: CASRGTASYEQYF

V: TRBV6-1
D: TRBD1
J: TRBJ1-5
size: few
DNA: TGTGCCAGCAGTGAAGCGCTTGGGGACAGGAGTATTCGGAGCAATCAGCCCCAGCATTTT
CDR3: CASSEALGDRSIRSNQPQHF

V: TRBV5-1
D: TRBD1
J: TRBJ2-7
size: many
DNA: TGCGCCAGCAGCTCGTGGACAGGCGAGAGCGAGCAGTACTTC
CDR3: CASSSWTGESEQYF

V: TRBV20-1
D: -
J: TRBJ2-4
size: medium-sized
DNA: TGCAGTGCTAGCTCGGGGGCCAAAAACATTCAGTACTTC
CDR3: CSASSGAKNIQYF

V: TRBV11-2
D: TRBD2
J: TRBJ2-3
size: many
DNA: TGTGCCAGCAGCTTAGATACGGTAGCGGGAGCAGATACGCAGTATTTT
CDR3: CASSLDTVAGADTQYF

V: TRBV15
D: -
J: TRBJ1-1
size: many
DNA: TGTGCCACCAGCAGAGAAGGCCAGAACACTGAAGCTTTCTTT
CDR3: CATSREGQNTEAFF

V: TRBV19
D: -
J: TRBJ1-1
size: many
DNA: TGTGCCAGTAGTATCTGGGATAACACTGAAGCTTTCTTT
CDR3: CASSIWDNTEAFF

V: TRBV2
D: -
J: TRBJ1-1
size: many
DNA: TGTGCCAGCAATTTGAACGAGGGGCGGACTGAAGCTTTCTTT
CDR3: CASNLNEGRTEAFF